These 16 T cell receptor beta chains originate from one sample sequenced in a study of low-dose radiotherapy and immunotherapy resistance in tumors. First-strand cDNA used TRAV- and TRBV-specific primers, covering alpha and beta chains. The TCRs were subjected to amplification over around 18 PCR cycles employing a constant-region primer in conjunction with a V-primer adapter. Each CDR3 protein is one row after TCRdb ran MiXCR on the reads. This sample carries under 95,000 distinct CDR3 sequences, 15% to 20% of them seen once, and the ten largest clones take approximately 1.3%. Time point in this sample: after trial treatment. As to treatment: LDRT plus nivolumab, ipilimumab, low-dose cyclophosphamide and aspirin (RACIN trial). The sequenced sample was PBMCs, obtained after low-dose radiotherapy plus immunotherapy. The receptors were gathered from a male donor with prostate cancer.

This clonotype was seen just once. A far larger clone is just one base off, so this is likely a read error. The V gene is TRBV28, the J gene TRBJ2-3, with 10 bases identical to TRBD2. In germline, CDR1 is MDHEN, CDR2 SYDVKM. CDR3 size: 14 residues. Trimming removed 6 bases from V and 3 bases from J; junction bases left unmatched: 3. The CDR3 DNA sequence: TGTGCCAGCAGCGAGCGGGAGGGAACAGATACGCAGTATTTT. Protein sequence: CASSEREGTDTQYF.

Comments on this clonotype: A far larger clone is only one base removed, so a read error is likely. The chain carries TRBV11-2 and TRBJ2-3; no clear D. The ends were cut back, 5 bases at V and 6 bases at J, with 6 bases in the middle. CDR3 length equals 11 residues. Germline V lookup: CDR1 SGHAT, CDR2 FQNNGV. The CDR3: CASSQADTQYF. The DNA for the CDR3 is TGTGCCAGCAGCCAAGCGGATACGCAGTATTTT.

Details on this clonotype: Only one base separates this from a far larger clonotype, so it likely reflects a read error. The chain has TRBV5-3 and TRBJ1-1; 7 bases match TRBD1. TRBV5-3 is noted as an ORF with a role that remains uncertain. This CDR3 has 14 amino acids. This chain's CDR3 is CASSHMTGNTKAFF. For the CDR3, the DNA is TGTGCCAGCAGCCATATGACAGGGAACACTAAAGCTTTCTTT.

This clonotype was seen at least ten times. This chain joins TRBV28 and TRBJ2-5, with D perhaps matching TRBD2 (5 bases). V was cut by 6 bases and J by 5 bases, with 16 bases left in between. This CDR3 is built from 14 residues. Germline lookup yields CDR1 MDHEN and CDR2 SYDVKM. CDR3 residues: CASRLRAGVETQYF. The CDR3 DNA follows: TGTGCCAGCAGGCTTAGGGCGGGTGTGGAGACCCAGTACTTC.

The chain links TRBV10-3 to TRBJ2-7; 7 bases agree with TRBD1. This CDR3 spans 13 amino acids. V lost 10 bases to trimming and J lost 3 bases; unmatched junction nucleotides: 9. Germline V gene data show CDR1 as ENHRY and CDR2 as SYGVKD. CDR3 loop: CATGTDRVYEQYF. CDR3 DNA: TGTGCCACCGGGACAGACAGAGTCTACGAGCAGTACTTC.

Ten or more counts support this clonotype. This chain uses TRBV12-3 or TRBV12-4 with TRBJ2-2; D perhaps matches TRBD1 (5 bases). The CDR3 contains 14 residues. Trimming took 7 bases from V and 4 from J, leaving 13 bases between them. This CDR3 reads CASTPQGSTGELFF. CDR3 DNA: TGTGCCAGCACCCCCCAGGGTTCCACCGGGGAGCTGTTTTTT.

In its sample, this clonotype was seen many times. This chain joins TRBV28 and TRBJ2-1; 7 bases are shared with TRBD2. The germline CDR1 and CDR2 sequences are MDHEN and SYDVKM. The trim removed 6 bases at V and 7 bases at J, leaving 6 bases unmatched. The CDR3 length is 13 residues. CDR3 in amino acids: CASRLNGRNEQFF. CDR3 DNA sequence: TGTGCCAGCAGACTCAACGGGAGGAATGAGCAGTTCTTC.

A remark on this clonotype: With only one base between it and a far larger clone, this is likely a read error. This chain links TRBV28 with TRBJ2-7; D is possibly TRBD2 (5 bases). CDR3 length: 10 residues. The germline V gene encodes CDR1 MDHEN and CDR2 SYDVKM. Trimming removed 5 bases at V and 10 bases at J, with 9 bases between. In DNA, the CDR3 is TGTGCCAGCAGTAGGGAGATCCAGTACTTC. Translation gives CASSREIQYF.

This clonotype appeared many times. The rearrangement uses TRBV7-2 and TRBJ1-4; D perhaps matches TRBD1 (5 bases). The CDR3 spans 15 residues. Trimming removed 1 base at V and 4 bases at J, with 10 bases between. Germline V gives CDR1 SGHTA, CDR2 FQGNSA. The chain's CDR3 is CASSLVGGGNEKLFF. The CDR3, as DNA: TGTGCCAGCAGCTTAGTTGGGGGGGGTAATGAAAAACTGTTTTTT.

This clonotype was recorded many times. J is TRBJ2-2 and V is TRBV24-1, with 12 bases aligning to TRBD2. V dropped 4 bases and J dropped 7; count of bases not matched to a gene: 9. Germline values: CDR1 KGHDR, CDR2 SFDVKD. CDR3 length: 17 residues. The CDR3 sequence is CATSDSTSGGLVGELFF. For the CDR3, the DNA is TGTGCCACCAGTGACTCTACTAGCGGGGGGTTAGTCGGGGAGCTGTTTTTT.

This clonotype came up many times. V gene TRBV6-5 combines with J gene TRBJ2-5; TRBD2 aligns across 11 bases. The CDR3 runs 13 residues. With V trimmed by 6 bases and J by 5 bases, 2 bases remained unmatched. The germline V gene encodes CDR1 MNHEY and CDR2 SVGAGI. The chain's CDR3 is CASRASGGETQYF. The CDR3 DNA reads TGTGCCAGCAGGGCTAGCGGGGGGGAGACCCAGTACTTC.

This clonotype has a count of ten or more. The CDR3 here is CARARDSNTGELFF. The CDR3 DNA follows: TGTGCCAGGGCCAGGGACTCTAACACCGGGGAGCTGTTTTTT. The V gene is TRBV2, the J gene TRBJ2-2, with D maybe TRBD2 (6 bases). CDR3 length: 14 residues. With 9 bases removed from V and 2 bases from J, the gap between germline ends came to 13 bases. Germline values: CDR1 SNHLY, CDR2 FYNNEI.

This clonotype was counted ten times or more. The CDR3 sequence is CSAPGTPRGTGELFF. The CDR3 DNA reads TGCAGTGCTCCAGGGACTCCCCGGGGGACCGGGGAGCTGTTTTTT. The J gene is TRBJ2-2, the V gene TRBV20-1, with D possibly matching TRBD2 (6 bases). Germline CDR1 DFQATT, CDR2 SNEGSKA (reference sequence). The CDR3 consists of 15 residues. The V end was cut by 5 bases, the J end by 5 bases, with 18 bases between.

The J gene is TRBJ1-1, the V gene TRBV7-9; TRBD1 aligns across 9 bases. The CDR3 has 15 amino acids. The germline V gene encodes CDR1 SEHNR and CDR2 FQNEAQ (reference sequence). V shed 4 bases, J shed 3 bases, and the junction held 6 bases outside the gene matches. The CDR3 protein is CASSSSQGAYTEAFF. For the CDR3, the DNA is TGTGCCAGCAGCTCCTCACAGGGGGCGTACACTGAAGCTTTCTTT. The whole variable domain, remainder taken from reference TRBV7-9 and TRBJ1-1, is DTGVSQNPRHKITKRGQNVTFRCDPISEHNRLYWYRQTLGQGPEFLTYFQNEAQLEKSRLLSDRFSAERPKGSFSTLEIQRTEQGDSAMYLCASSSSQGAYTEAFFGQGTRLTVV.

This clonotype was seen repeatedly, ten times or more. The chain joins TRBV18 to TRBJ2-1; 11 nucleotides line up with TRBD2. CDR1 is KGHSH and CDR2 is LQKENI in the germline V gene. The ends lost 6 bases at V and 6 bases at J; junction bases unmatched: 10. CDR3 size: 16 residues. In DNA form, the CDR3 reads TGTGCCAGCTCTCCTGTAGCGGGAGGGCCCTCCAATGAGCAGTTCTTC. Translated, it gives CASSPVAGGPSNEQFF.

This clonotype was found many times. J is TRBJ2-3 and V is TRBV2; either TRBD1 or TRBD2 may fit D (5 bases each). Germline V CDR1 and CDR2: SNHLY, FYNNEI. There are 15 residues in the CDR3. Trimming took off 3 bases at V and 2 bases at J, with 12 bases between the two ends. The DNA of the CDR3 is TGTGCCAGCAGTGATAGGGGACGTAACACAGATACGCAGTATTTT. This translates into CASSDRGRNTDTQYF.